This TCR beta chain was observed in a study of blood T cell repertoires in COVID-19. Overall study context: Samples came from the United States, Italy and Spain, spanning acute and convalescent COVID-19. T cells, B-cell-depleted T cells, or PBMCs provided the cDNA or gDNA that served as material.

V lost 5 bases, J lost 5 bases, and 12 bases lay in between. The V gene's germline CDR1 is SNHLY and CDR2 FYNNEI. The CDR3 consists of 13 residues. Source study methods: Estimation of nucleated cell counts was performed using reference gene primer amplification. The protocol was immunoSEQ multiplex PCR, while the TCRdb copy is restricted to in-frame clones and leaves out a portion. V and J calls plus clone size are reproduced from that table; the DNA served to infer D and trimming. The repertoire consists of tens of thousands of clones, with approximately 83% occurring once and the leading ten covering roughly 2.5%.

This rearrangement joins TRBV2 to TRBJ1-2; no clear D gene. The clonotype comes from a man older than 75 with active or convalescent COVID-19. The sequenced sample was peripheral blood. The CDR3 loop reads CASSPGLLYGYTF. The CDR3 DNA follows: TGTGCCAGCAGTCCGGGTCTCCTTTATGGCTACACCTTC.